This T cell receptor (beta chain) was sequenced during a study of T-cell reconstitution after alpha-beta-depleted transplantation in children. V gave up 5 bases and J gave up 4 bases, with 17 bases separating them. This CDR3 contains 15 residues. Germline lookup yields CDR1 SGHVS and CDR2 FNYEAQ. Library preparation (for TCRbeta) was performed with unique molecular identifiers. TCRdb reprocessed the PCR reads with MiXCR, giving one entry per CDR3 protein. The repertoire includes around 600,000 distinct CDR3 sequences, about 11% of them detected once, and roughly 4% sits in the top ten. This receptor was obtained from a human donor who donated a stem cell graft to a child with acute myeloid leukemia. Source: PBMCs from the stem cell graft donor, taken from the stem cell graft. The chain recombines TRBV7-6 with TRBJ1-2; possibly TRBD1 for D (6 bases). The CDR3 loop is CASSPLRGPGYGYTF. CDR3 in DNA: TGTGCCAGCAGCCCCCTCCGGGGGCCGGGCTATGGCTACACCTTC.